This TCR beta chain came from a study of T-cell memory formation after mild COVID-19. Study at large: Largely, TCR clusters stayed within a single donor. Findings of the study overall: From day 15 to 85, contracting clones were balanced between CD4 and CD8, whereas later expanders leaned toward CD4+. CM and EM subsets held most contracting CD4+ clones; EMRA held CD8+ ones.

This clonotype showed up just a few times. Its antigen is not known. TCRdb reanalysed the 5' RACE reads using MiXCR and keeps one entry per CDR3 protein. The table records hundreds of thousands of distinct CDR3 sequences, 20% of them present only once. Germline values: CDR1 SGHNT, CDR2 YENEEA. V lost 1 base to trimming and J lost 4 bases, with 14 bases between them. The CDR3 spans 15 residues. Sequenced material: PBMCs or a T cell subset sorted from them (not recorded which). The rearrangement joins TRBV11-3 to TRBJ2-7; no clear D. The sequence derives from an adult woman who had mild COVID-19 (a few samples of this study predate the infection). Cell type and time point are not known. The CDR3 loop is CASSLALAPAYEQYF. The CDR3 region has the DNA TGTGCCAGCAGCTTAGCACTCGCGCCGGCTTACGAGCAGTACTTC.